A selection of T cell receptor beta chains follows, all from one sample in a study of T cells in localized non-small cell lung cancer. Data came from immunoSEQ multiplex PCR; TCRdb stores just in-frame clones and leaves some out. The table lists tens of thousands of clones, 75% to 90% of them singletons. Specimen: peripheral blood, collected before any cancer treatment. Source of these receptors: a man aged 40 to 75 with stage I lung adenocarcinoma. Each CDR3 is given with its conserved first and last residue. Each record gives: J gene, V gene, clone size, CDR3 protein. Expanded clones are given a class, and other clones once, few, many or no size at all.

TRBJ1-1	TRBV28	-	CASSPRRQGRGNTEAFF
TRBJ2-1	TRBV5-6	few	CASSLGDFYNEQFF
TRBJ2-7	TRBV28	-	CASSLQRDSRTTYEQYF
TRBJ2-3	TRBV7-9	-	CASSLGPTGGSDTQYF
TRBJ2-2	TRBV27	-	CASSFDTGELFF
TRBJ1-2	TRBV7-8	-	CASSSPGRGQTRGYTF
TRBJ1-1	TRBV7-2	-	CASSPRQVNTEAFF
TRBJ1-1	TRBV6-5	-	CASSRQFDTEAFF
TRBJ1-5	TRBV27	once	CASSLGFGVQPQHF
TRBJ2-1	TRBV11-2	-	CASSSTASDEQFF
TRBJ2-7	TRBV7-3	-	CASSPEGSYEQYF
TRBJ2-5	TRBV7-2	-	CASSTGTSGSRETQYF
TRBJ1-4	TRBV7-2	-	CASSLLGQGATNEKLFF
TRBJ1-4	TRBV5-6	-	CASSPTYSRAEKLFF
TRBJ2-1	TRBV18	-	CASSLRAGEGNNEQFF
TRBJ2-7	TRBV28	-	CASSFPVHGTSTYEQYF
TRBJ2-1	TRBV9	-	CASSAVGQGNNEQFF
TRBJ2-3	TRBV9	-	CASSEGHSDTQYF
TRBJ1-5	TRBV10-3	few	CAISEGQGQPQHF
TRBJ2-7	TRBV5-1	-	CASSRLAGNEQYF
TRBJ2-7	TRBV7-8	few	CASSLDGTSGYEQYF
TRBJ2-5	TRBV29-1	-	CSVEDVGASEETQYF
TRBJ1-6	TRBV5-6	-	CASSWAGSNSPLHF
TRBJ2-5	TRBV9	-	CASSVAPQGMGETQYF
TRBJ2-4	TRBV7-9	-	CASSPRDLNIQYF
TRBJ2-1	TRBV28	-	CASRRTGFNEQFF
TRBJ1-5	TRBV28	-	CASSLVSGYNQPQHF
TRBJ1-1	TRBV28	-	CASRPERQSVHTEAFF
TRBJ2-1	TRBV6-1	-	CASSENNEQFF
TRBJ1-5	TRBV7-2	-	CASSVRTGGYQPQHF
TRBJ1-5	TRBV2	-	CASSEAGYRGGNQPQHF
TRBJ1-4	TRBV6-5	-	CASSYDGGYEKLFF
TRBJ2-1	TRBV28	-	CASSLISSNNEQFF
TRBJ1-2	TRBV18	-	CASSPGRQGGGYTF
TRBJ1-1	TRBV6-6	-	CASSYGGVYAAFF
TRBJ2-1	TRBV7-8	-	CASSLVMVSSYNEQFF
TRBJ2-2	TRBV5-1	-	CASSLELLGTGELFF
TRBJ2-4	TRBV27	-	CASSLSGQGALNIQYF
TRBJ2-1	TRBV7-9	few	CASSLSGRARYYNEQFF
TRBJ1-2	TRBV5-1	-	CASSLGPFGYTF
TRBJ1-2	TRBV14	once	CASSHGPTYGYTF
TRBJ1-4	TRBV28	-	CASRPTGGRKEKLFF